This T cell receptor beta chain is from a study of regulatory T cells in long-lasting Graves disease. Described time point: persistent/refractory GD, antithyroid drugs over 5 years with positive TRAb. PBMCs provided the RNA from which the TCR library was made. Building the TCR beta libraries relied on iRepertoire HTBI primers, and CDR3 regions underwent Arm-PCR. In the source study's methods: Identified across the samples were some 62 TRBV segments and around 14 TRBJ segments. TCRdb re-called the multiplex PCR reads through MiXCR, storing one row per CDR3 protein. Clone size and V and J calls follow TCRdb, not the original study. This sample has about 290,000 distinct CDR3 sequences, with approximately 20% found just once. This clonotype was observed a handful of times. As yet, its antigen is unknown. Whole-study results and caveats: Reduced TCR diversity was observed in persistent Graves' patients versus newly diagnosed patients. Researchers reported studying only peripheral blood, not thyroid tissue.

This TCR was sampled from a female donor with Graves disease. Specimen: peripheral blood mononuclear cells (PBMCs), collected when the disease was refractory, from a patient treated with antithyroid drugs.

The CDR3 reads CASSSSSGRDYGYTF. The CDR3 coding sequence is TGTGCCAGCAGCTCTAGCAGTGGCAGGGACTATGGCTACACCTTC. The genes are TRBV7-9 and TRBJ1-2; TRBD1 might be the D (5 bases). The CDR3 totals 15 residues. Germline V gene lookup returns CDR1 SEHNR and CDR2 FQNEAQ (reference sequence). Trimming took off 4 bases at V and 3 bases at J, with 15 bases between the two ends.